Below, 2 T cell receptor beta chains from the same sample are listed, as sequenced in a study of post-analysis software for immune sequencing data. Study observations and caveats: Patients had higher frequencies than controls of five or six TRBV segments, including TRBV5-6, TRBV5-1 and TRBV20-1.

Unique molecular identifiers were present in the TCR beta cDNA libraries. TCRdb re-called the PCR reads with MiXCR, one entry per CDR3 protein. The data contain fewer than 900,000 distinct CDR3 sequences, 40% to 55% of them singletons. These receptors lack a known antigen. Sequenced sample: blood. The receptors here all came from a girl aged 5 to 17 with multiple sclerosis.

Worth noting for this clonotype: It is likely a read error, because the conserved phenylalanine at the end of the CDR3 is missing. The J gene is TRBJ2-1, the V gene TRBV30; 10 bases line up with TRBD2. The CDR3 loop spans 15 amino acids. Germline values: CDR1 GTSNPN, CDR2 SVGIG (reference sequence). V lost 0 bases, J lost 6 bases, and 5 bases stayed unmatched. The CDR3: CAWSVRASGSNEQFI. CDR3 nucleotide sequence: TGTGCCTGGAGTGTTCGGGCTAGCGGGAGCAATGAGCAGTTCATC.

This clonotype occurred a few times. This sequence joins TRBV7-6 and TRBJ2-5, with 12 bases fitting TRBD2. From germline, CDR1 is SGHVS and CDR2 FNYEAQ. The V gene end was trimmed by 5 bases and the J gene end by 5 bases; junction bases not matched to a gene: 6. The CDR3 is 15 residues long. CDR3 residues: CASSPLAGGPETQYF. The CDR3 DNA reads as TGTGCCAGCAGCCCTCTAGCGGGAGGGCCGGAGACCCAGTACTTC.